This entry is about one T cell receptor (beta chain). This specimen belongs to a study of monozygotic twins with inflammatory bowel disease. The CDR3 loop spans 16 amino acids. Germline V gives CDR1 MNHEY, CDR2 SVGEGT. One entry per CDR3 protein, without DNA, is what TCRdb gives after re-calling the 5' RACE reads. The sample shows approximately 420,000 distinct CDR3 sequences, and around 2.3% sits with its ten largest clones. The chain joins TRBV6-2 or TRBV6-3 to TRBJ2-2; TCRdb designates TRBD2, a call that cannot be tested without DNA. Sequencing was done on a sample of blood. The TCR sequence derives from a human donor with ulcerative colitis or Crohn's disease, or a healthy co-twin of an affected twin (not recorded which). CDR3: CASSRSSGGATGELFF.